Below, 4 T cell receptor beta chains from the same sample are listed, as sequenced in a study of OX40 agonist ivuxolimab in advanced cancers. Repertoires were generated with immunoSEQ multiplex PCR, while TCRdb's copy carries only in-frame clones and drops some. The data contain some 69,000 clones, about nine tenths of them singletons. The sample here was CD4+ or CD8+ T cells sorted from blood, taken in a trial of the OX40 agonist ivuxolimab. The receptors originated from an adult with an advanced solid tumor such as melanoma, head and neck, liver or kidney cancer.

CDR3 sequence (DNA): TGTGCCAGCAGTTTATGGCGTAATGAAAAACTGTTTTTT. Its protein is CASSLWRNEKLFF. The chain recombines TRBV28 with TRBJ1-4, with D uncertain. Germline V gene lookup returns CDR1 MDHEN and CDR2 SYDVKM. The CDR3 has 13 residues. The V end lost 0 bases, the J end lost 4 bases, and 3 bases lay between the germline ends. Drawing the rest from reference TRBV28 and TRBJ1-4, the complete variable domain is DVKVTQSSRYLVKRTGEKVFLECVQDMDHENMFWYRQDPGLGLRLIYFSYDVKMKEKGDIPEGYSVSREKKERFSLILESASTNQTSMYLCASSLWRNEKLFFGSGTQLSVL.

In this sample, this clone turned up a few times. Within the sample, other DNA sequences also encode this same CDR3. The rearrangement links TRBV28 to TRBJ2-3; D unclear. The CDR3 consists of 11 residues. Per germline, CDR1 MDHEN and CDR2 SYDVKM. The V gene lost 6 bases and the J gene lost 3 bases, with 4 bases spanning the gap. This chain's CDR3 is CASRLTDTQYF. In DNA, the CDR3 is TGTGCCAGCAGGCTTACAGATACGCAGTATTTT.

This clone was counted only a few times. CDR3 region: CAWIPGTVNTEAFF. The DNA of the CDR3 is TGTGCCTGGATACCCGGGACAGTGAACACTGAAGCTTTCTTT. The gene calls are TRBV30 and TRBJ1-1; 7 bases match TRBD1. Trimming at V came to 4 bases and at J to 0 bases, leaving 5 bases not matched to a gene. Germline values: CDR1 GTSNPN, CDR2 SVGIG (reference sequence). This CDR3 has 14 residues.

Here the CDR3 DNA reads TGTGCCAGCAGCTCCAAGGGAGGTTTTGGCTACACCTTC. Amino acid sequence: CASSSKGGFGYTF. This chain joins TRBV11-1 and TRBJ1-2; D uncertain. The CDR3 spans 13 residues. Trimming took off 4 bases at V and 7 bases at J, with 13 bases between the two ends. Germline CDR1 SGHAT, CDR2 FQDESV (reference sequence).